The entry below gives a single T cell receptor beta chain sequence along with its context. Its antigen is still unknown. This CDR3 region has 16 residues. V dropped 2 bases and J dropped 2; count of bases not matched to a gene: 9. CDR1 and CDR2 from the germline V gene are SGHRS and YFSETQ. These data belong to a study of beta chain features in type 1 diabetes. Whole-study findings and limits: There were fewer insertions and more deletions at the VDJ junctions of type 1 diabetes patients. There was a moderate but significant shortening of TCRB CDR3s in all four CD4+ subsets of Type 1 diabetes patients. It was among patients, rather than healthy donors, that naive, central memory and Treg TCRB repertoires appeared more similar.

Reverse transcription of all isolated RNA meant that expressed TCRB transcripts were sequenced. Only in-frame clones appear in the TCRdb table, and some are missing; sequencing was by immunoSEQ multiplex PCR. The sample lists more than 300,000 clones; around 13% were seen once. This clonotype originated in a woman between 18 and 29 years old with type 1 diabetes. The sequencing sample was made of naive CD4+ T cells from blood. The V and J genes are TRBV5-1 and TRBJ2-7; 8 bases map to TRBD1. The DNA of the CDR3 is TGCGCCAGCAGCTTTAATCCCCAGGGGGCCGCCTACGAGCAGTACTTC. Translated: CASSFNPQGAAYEQYF.